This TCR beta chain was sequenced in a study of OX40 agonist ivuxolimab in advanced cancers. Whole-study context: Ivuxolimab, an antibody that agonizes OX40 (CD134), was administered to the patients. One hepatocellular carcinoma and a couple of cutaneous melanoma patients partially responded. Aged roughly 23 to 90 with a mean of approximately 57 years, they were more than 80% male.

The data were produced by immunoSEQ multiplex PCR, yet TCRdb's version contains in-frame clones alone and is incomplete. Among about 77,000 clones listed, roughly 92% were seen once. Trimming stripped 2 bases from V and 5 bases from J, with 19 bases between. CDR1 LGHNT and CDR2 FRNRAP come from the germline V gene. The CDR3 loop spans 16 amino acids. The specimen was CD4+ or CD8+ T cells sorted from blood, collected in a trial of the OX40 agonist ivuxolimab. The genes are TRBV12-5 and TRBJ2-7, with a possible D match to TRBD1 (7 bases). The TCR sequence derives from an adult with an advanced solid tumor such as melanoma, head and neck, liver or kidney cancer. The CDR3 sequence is CASGLSTDREENEQYF. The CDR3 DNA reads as TGTGCTAGTGGTTTGTCAACCGACAGGGAGGAAAACGAGCAGTACTTC. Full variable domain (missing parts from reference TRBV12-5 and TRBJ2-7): DARVTQTPRHKVTEMGQEVTMRCQPILGHNTVFWYRQTMMQGLELLAYFRNRAPLDDSGMPKDRFSAEMPDATLATLKIQPSEPRDSAVYFCASGLSTDREENEQYFGPGTRLTVT.